The present TCR beta chain was sequenced within a study of blood T cells in healthy people across ages. Across the whole study: The capture of about one barcoded beta molecule per two T cells was achieved by template switching. Study findings and constraints: A roughly linear fall in TCR beta diversity per million T cells was seen with increasing age.

The authors ran a second PCR of roughly 6 to 12 cycles using a sample-barcoded 5' primer and a J-beta primer mix. A template-switch adaptor with 12 random nucleotides tagged each cDNA molecule. TCRdb re-derived calls from the 5' RACE reads in MiXCR, one entry per CDR3 protein. The sample shows 1.6 million or so distinct CDR3 sequences, almost 35% of them seen only once. With regard to this clonotype: Its antigen is still unknown.

Those donating, healthy Caucasian individuals from Russia, were aged 6 to 90. J was trimmed by 5 bases and V by 3 bases; bases with no gene match: 2. The CDR3 is 12 amino acids. Germline V gene sequence: CDR1 DFQATT, CDR2 SNEGSKA (reference sequence). The chain combines TRBV20-1 with TRBJ2-5, with TRBD2 matching over 8 bases. Input material: blood. The receptor was derived from a woman in her twenties or thirties in good health. DNA for the CDR3: TGCAGTGCTAGCCCTAGCGGGGAGACCCAGTACTTC. It is translated as CSASPSGETQYF.